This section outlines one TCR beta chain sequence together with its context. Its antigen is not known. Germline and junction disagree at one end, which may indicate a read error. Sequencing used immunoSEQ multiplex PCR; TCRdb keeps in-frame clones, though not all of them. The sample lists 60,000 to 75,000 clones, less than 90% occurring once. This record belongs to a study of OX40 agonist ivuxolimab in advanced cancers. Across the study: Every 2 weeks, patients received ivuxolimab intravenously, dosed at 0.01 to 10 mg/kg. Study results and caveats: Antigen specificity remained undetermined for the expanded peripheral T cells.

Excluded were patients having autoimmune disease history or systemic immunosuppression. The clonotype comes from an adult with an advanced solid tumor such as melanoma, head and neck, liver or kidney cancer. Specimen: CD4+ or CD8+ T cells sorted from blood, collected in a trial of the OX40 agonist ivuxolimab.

CDR3 sequence: CASSISGTYVSDF. CDR3 sequence (DNA): TGTGCCAGCAGCATATCCGGGACATATGTTTCGGACTTC. V usage is TRBV5-6 and J usage is TRBJ2-4; perhaps TRBD1 as D (6 bases). From germline, CDR1 is SGHDT and CDR2 YYEEEE. The CDR3 covers 13 residues.